The 20 T cell receptor beta chains presented below share a single source sample, sequenced in a study of CD8 T cells in Susac syndrome. cDNA came from roughly 0.5 to 1 ug RNA primed by random hexamers. Using its own MiXCR run on the immunoSEQ multiplex PCR reads, TCRdb lists one record per CDR3 protein. The data contain 150,000 to 200,000 distinct CDR3 sequences, 90% to 95% of them singletons. Sequenced material: CD8+ T cells from PBMCs. The receptors were gathered from a human donor with multiple sclerosis.

The rearrangement links TRBV20-1 to TRBJ2-5; D remains unclear. Germline V gene sequence: CDR1 DFQATT, CDR2 SNEGSKA (reference sequence). The CDR3 is 12 amino acids. Deletions cut 1 base from V and 2 bases from J, with 5 bases between. The CDR3 coding sequence is TGCAGTGCTAGAGGGGAACAAGAGACCCAGTACTTC. Translation: CSARGEQETQYF.

In this sample, this clonotype turned up once. The genes are TRBV30 and TRBJ2-1; D perhaps matches TRBD1 (6 bases). CDR3 length: 15 residues. The V gene's germline CDR1 is GTSNPN and CDR2 SVGIG (reference sequence). V lost 2 bases, J lost 4 bases, and 15 bases lay in between. For the CDR3, the DNA is TGTGCCTGGAGTCCCCAGGGGTCAGTTTACAATGAGCAGTTCTTC. The encoded protein is CAWSPQGSVYNEQFF.

A single count supports this clonotype. This rearrangement joins TRBV13 to TRBJ2-1; D not resolved. Germline loops: CDR1 PRHDT, CDR2 FYEKMQ (reference sequence). Deletions cut 1 base from V and 9 bases from J, with 7 bases between. The CDR3 covers 12 residues. CDR3 sequence: CASSLAETEQFF. In DNA form, the CDR3 reads TGTGCCAGCAGCTTAGCCGAGACTGAGCAGTTCTTC. Complete variable domain (other parts from reference TRBV13 and TRBJ2-1): AAGVIQSPRHLIKEKRETATLKCYPIPRHDTVYWYQQGPGQDPQFLISFYEKMQSDKGSIPDRFSAQQFSDYHSELNMSSLELGDSALYFCASSLAETEQFFGPGTRLTVL.

V usage is TRBV20-1 and J usage is TRBJ1-2; D not certain. The CDR3 is made up of 15 amino acids. Germline CDR1 and CDR2: DFQATT and SNEGSKA (reference sequence). V was pared by 2 bases and J by 2 bases, with 15 bases between. The CDR3 here is CSARLPIHLNYGYTF. CDR3 in DNA: TGCAGTGCTAGACTTCCTATACATTTGAACTATGGCTACACCTTC.

J is TRBJ2-5 and V is TRBV3-1; maybe TRBD2 (6 bases). CDR1 is LGHDT and CDR2 is YNNKEL in the germline V gene (reference sequence). This CDR3 comprises 15 residues. V was cut by 6 bases and J by 0 bases, with 14 bases left in between. The CDR3 is CASSAGPLYQETQYF. The CDR3 nucleotides are TGTGCCAGCAGTGCGGGACCCTTGTACCAAGAGACCCAGTACTTC.

The J gene is TRBJ2-7, the V gene TRBV9, with 8 bases aligning to TRBD2. Germline V gene data show CDR1 as SGDLS and CDR2 as YYNGEE. Unmatched junction bases numbered 7, after V lost 3 bases and J lost 2 bases. The CDR3 totals 15 residues. The CDR3 bases are TGTGCCAGCAGCGCCGGGGGGGCGGGAGCCTACGAGCAGTACTTC. Encoded protein: CASSAGGAGAYEQYF.

The CDR3 sequence is CASSLLTSPLDNEQFF. CDR3 DNA: TGTGCCAGCAGTTTGTTGACTAGCCCCCTTGACAATGAGCAGTTCTTC. The V gene is TRBV27, the J gene TRBJ2-1; 7 nucleotides match TRBD2. The CDR3 totals 16 residues. V trimming: 3 bases; J trimming: 5 bases; junction bases outside the gene matches: 10. The germline gives CDR1 MNHEY, CDR2 SMNVEV (reference sequence).

V is TRBV21-1 and J is TRBJ2-3. TRBV21-1 is a listed pseudogene. The CDR3 consists of 13 residues. The CDR3 DNA reads as TGTGCCAGCAGCAAACGTGGCGCAGATACGCAGTATTTT. Encoded protein: CASSKRGADTQYF.

V gene TRBV19 combines with J gene TRBJ2-1; D possibly matches TRBD1 or TRBD2 (5 bases each). V was cut by 3 bases and J by 10 bases, with 13 bases left in between. The CDR3 contains 13 residues. Germline CDR1 LNHDA, CDR2 SQIVND (reference sequence). The chain's CDR3 is CASSMDWGREQFF. CDR3 nucleotides: TGTGCCAGTAGTATGGACTGGGGCAGGGAGCAGTTCTTC. The entire variable domain, with the rest obtained from reference TRBV19 and TRBJ2-1, is as follows: DGGITQSPKYLFRKEGQNVTLSCEQNLNHDAMYWYRQDPGQGLRLIYYSQIVNDFQKGDIAEGYSVSREKKESFPLTVTSAQKNPTAFYLCASSMDWGREQFFGPGTRLTVL.

The genes are TRBV2 and TRBJ2-2; D unresolved. CDR1 and CDR2 from the germline V gene are SNHLY and FYNNEI. This CDR3 has 16 residues. The germline V and J ends were trimmed by 8 bases and 4 bases, with 20 bases remaining between them. Written as DNA, the CDR3 is TGTGCCAGCCCTCCGAGGCGTCCCGTGACCACCGGGGAGCTGTTTTTT. Its translation: CASPPRRPVTTGELFF.

DNA of the CDR3: TGCAGTGCTAGAGTGGGCTCCCCGCCCAACACCGGGGAGCTGTTTTTT. Translation: CSARVGSPPNTGELFF. The rearrangement joins TRBV20-1 to TRBJ2-2; no clear D gene. The CDR3 spans 16 residues. Trimming cost V 1 base and J 2 bases, with 14 bases left between them. Germline CDR1 and CDR2: DFQATT and SNEGSKA (reference sequence).

The chain is built from TRBV5-1 and TRBJ2-3, with 7 positions matching TRBD2. Trimming removed 2 bases from V and 1 base from J; junction bases left unmatched: 7. The CDR3 has 16 residues. CDR1 and CDR2 from the germline V gene are SGHRS and YFSETQ. The CDR3 bases are TGCGCCAGCAGCTTTTCTAGCGGCCTTGGCACAGATACGCAGTATTTT. Its protein product is CASSFSSGLGTDTQYF.

The chain recombines TRBV6-4 with TRBJ2-7; D gene uncertain. Germline loops: CDR1 MRHNA, CDR2 SNTAGT. V dropped 3 bases and J dropped 3 bases, with 12 bases sitting between them. This CDR3 comprises 14 residues. The CDR3 region is CASSDRGPNYEQYF. The CDR3 nucleotides read TGTGCCAGCAGTGATAGAGGACCGAACTACGAGCAGTACTTC.

This chain links TRBV23-1 with TRBJ1-1, with a tentative D call TRBD1 (5 bases). TRBV23-1 counts as an open reading frame of uncertain function. The CDR3 consists of 15 residues. The V and J ends lost 2 bases and 10 bases respectively, with 20 bases between them. The CDR3 coding sequence is TGCGCCAGCAGTCAACCGCCAGGGCTGAAGAAAGGAGCTTTCTTT. Its protein product is CASSQPPGLKKGAFF.

The J gene is TRBJ2-1, the V gene TRBV5-1; D is undetermined. The CDR3 runs 17 residues. V was clipped by 0 bases and J by 2 bases, with 15 bases between them. Per the germline V gene, CDR1 is SGHRS and CDR2 is YFSETQ. In nucleotides, the CDR3 is TGCGCCAGCAGCTTGGTATACTTCTTGAAACCCTACAATGAGCAGTTCTTC. As protein: CASSLVYFLKPYNEQFF.

The chain recombines TRBV2 with TRBJ1-1, with no clear D. The CDR3 spans 14 residues. Deletions cut 6 bases from V and 4 bases from J, with 15 bases between. CDR1 SNHLY and CDR2 FYNNEI come from the germline V gene. In DNA, the CDR3 is TGTGCCAGCAGCTCGCAACGGGTCGTCACTGAAGCTTTCTTT. Translating it yields CASSSQRVVTEAFF.

The rearrangement links TRBV27 to TRBJ2-7; tentative D call: TRBD2 (6 bases). Trimming left V 6 bases short and J 4 bases short, with 19 bases between. The CDR3 contains 15 residues. Germline CDR1 MNHEY, CDR2 SMNVEV (reference sequence). The CDR3 DNA reads as TGTGCCAGCAGCCTACTCGGGGGTGGCTTATACGAGCAGTACTTC. It encodes CASSLLGGGLYEQYF.

The V gene is TRBV11-1, the J gene TRBJ2-5, with D tentatively TRBD1 (5 bases). With 2 bases removed from V and 2 bases from J, the gap between germline ends came to 9 bases. Germline V gene sequence: CDR1 SGHAT, CDR2 FQDESV (reference sequence). The CDR3 runs 14 residues. The CDR3 DNA reads TGTGCCAGCAGCTTAATCGACAGTCAAGAGACCCAGTACTTC. Protein product: CASSLIDSQETQYF.

The rearrangement links TRBV7-3 to TRBJ2-1; 12 bases align to TRBD2. This CDR3 spans 17 amino acids. The V segment lost 4 bases and the J segment 3 bases; nucleotides outside the gene matches: 7. Germline CDR1 and CDR2: SGHTA and FQGTGA. The CDR3 loop reads CASSSGLAGPVYNEQFF. The CDR3, as DNA: TGTGCCAGCAGCTCCGGACTAGCGGGACCCGTCTACAATGAGCAGTTCTTC.

The gene calls are TRBV20-1 and TRBJ2-2; 12 nucleotides agree with TRBD1. The V and J ends lost 5 bases and 4 bases, in that order; junction bases with no gene match: 8. This CDR3 has 16 residues. The V gene's germline CDR1 is DFQATT and CDR2 SNEGSKA (reference sequence). The CDR3 DNA reads TGCAGTGCTGGGGCCGGGACAGGGGGCTTCACCGGGGAGCTGTTTTTT. Amino acids: CSAGAGTGGFTGELFF.